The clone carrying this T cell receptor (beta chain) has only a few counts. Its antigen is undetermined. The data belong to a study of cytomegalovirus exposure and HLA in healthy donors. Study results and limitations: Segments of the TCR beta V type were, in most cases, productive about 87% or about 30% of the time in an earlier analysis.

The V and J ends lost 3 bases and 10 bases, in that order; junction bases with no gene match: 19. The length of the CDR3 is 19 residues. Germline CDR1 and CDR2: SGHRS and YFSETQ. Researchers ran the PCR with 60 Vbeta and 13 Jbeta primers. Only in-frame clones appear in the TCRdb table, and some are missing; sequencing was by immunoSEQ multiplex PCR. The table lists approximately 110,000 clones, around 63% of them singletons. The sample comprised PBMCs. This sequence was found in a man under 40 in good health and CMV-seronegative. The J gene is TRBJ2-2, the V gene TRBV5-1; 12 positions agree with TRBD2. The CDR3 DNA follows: TGCGCCAGCAGCTCACTAGCGGGAGGCGACGCGGGGACCGGGGAGGAGCTGTTTTTT. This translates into CASSSLAGGDAGTGEELFF.